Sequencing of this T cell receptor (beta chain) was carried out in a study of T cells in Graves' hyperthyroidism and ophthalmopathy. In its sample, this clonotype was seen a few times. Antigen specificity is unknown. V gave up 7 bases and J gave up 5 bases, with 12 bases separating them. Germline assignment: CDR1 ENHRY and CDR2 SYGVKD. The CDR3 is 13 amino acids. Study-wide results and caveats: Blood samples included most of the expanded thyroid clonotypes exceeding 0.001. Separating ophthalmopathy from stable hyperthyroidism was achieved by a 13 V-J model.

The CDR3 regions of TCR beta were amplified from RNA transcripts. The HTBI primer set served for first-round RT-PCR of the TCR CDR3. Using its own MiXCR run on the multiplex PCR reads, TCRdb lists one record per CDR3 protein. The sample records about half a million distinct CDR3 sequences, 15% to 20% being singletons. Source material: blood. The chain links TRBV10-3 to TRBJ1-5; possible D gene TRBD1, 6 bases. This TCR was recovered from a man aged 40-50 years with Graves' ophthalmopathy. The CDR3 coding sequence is TGTGCCATCACCCGGGACACCGATCAGCCCCAGCATTTT. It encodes CAITRDTDQPQHF.